These 11 T cell receptor beta chains share one sample of origin, sequenced in a study of CD8+ T cells in alopecia areata. The authors sorted pooled cutaneous lymph node cells using CD4, CD8alpha, NKG2D, NKG2ACE and other markers. Reverse transcribed after extraction, RNA yielded cDNA as the sequencing template. Measured with immunoSEQ multiplex PCR; TCRdb has only the in-frame clones, and not every one. The sample holds roughly 260,000 clones, and no clone turns up only once. Sequencing used CD4+ T cells sorted from a lymph node. The receptor source for this set is a C3H/HeJ mouse with alopecia areata. This line is of MHC haplotype H2-k.

On this clone: Genes and germline come from the mouse. Read data end 4 residues before the CDR3 end; the end is taken from the germline J gene. The V gene is TRBV1, the J gene TRBJ1-2, with D tentatively TRBD1 (6 bases). V lost 0 bases and J lost 4, with 12 bases in between. Germline loops: CDR1 NSQYPW, CDR2 LRSPGD (reference sequence). The CDR3 extends over 15 amino acids. Incomplete CDR3 DNA: TGCACCTGCAGTGCAGAGTCAGGGGTGGGCTCC. Translating it yields CTCSAESGVGS. The full CDR3 protein reads CTCSAESGVGSDYTF. The whole variable domain, filled in from reference TRBV1 and TRBJ1-2, reads VTLLEQNPRWRLVPRGQAVNLRCILKNSQYPWMSWYQQDLQKQLQWLFTLRSPGDKEVKSLPGADYLATRVTDTELRLQVANMSQGRTLYCTCSAESGVGSDYTFGSGTRLLVI.

This clone was seen a few times. Gene names refer to mouse genes. The read ends 4 residues early relative to the CDR3; the germline J gene fills the gap. The chain combines TRBV13-3 with TRBJ1-2, with 8 bases matching TRBD1. CDR3 length equals 13 residues. Germline V gives CDR1 NNHDY, CDR2 SYVADS. The V and J ends lost 7 bases and 0 bases, in that order; junction bases with no gene match: 2. The part of the CDR3 DNA that was read is TGTGCCAGCCCACAGGGGGCAAACTCC. Encoded protein: CASPQGANS. The full CDR3 protein is CASPQGANSDYTF.

A remark on this clone: Any gene name here is a mouse gene name. Read data end 4 residues before the CDR3 end; the end is taken from the germline J gene. This same CDR3 is encoded by further DNA sequences in the sample. The chain recombines TRBV1 with TRBJ2-1, with D possibly matching TRBD1 (6 bases). CDR3 length: 15 residues. V dropped 0 bases and J dropped 4 bases, with 10 bases sitting between them. CDR1 is NSQYPW and CDR2 is LRSPGD in the germline V gene (reference sequence). CDR3 sequence reads: CTCSADLGQYAEQFF. Incomplete CDR3 DNA: TGCACCTGCAGTGCAGATCTCGGACAGTATGCT.

This clone has more than one count but fewer than ten. Gene names and germline match the mouse. The read terminates 4 residues ahead of where the CDR3 ends, so the germline J gene completes it. Other DNA sequences from this sample encode an identical CDR3 as well. The chain couples TRBV5 to TRBJ2-5; 8 positions match TRBD2. Germline lookup yields CDR1 LGHNA and CDR2 YNLKQL (reference sequence). The CDR3 runs 15 residues. V lost 4 bases to trimming and J lost 3 bases; unmatched junction nucleotides: 6. CDR3 sequence: CASSPRWGGQDTQYF. Partial CDR3 DNA: TGTGCCAGCAGCCCCCGATGGGGGGGACAAGAC.

A note on this clone: Gene and germline names: mouse. The missing CDR3 end, 4 residues past where the read stops, is filled in from the germline J gene. The sample contains more than one DNA sequence encoding this CDR3. This sequence joins TRBV5 and TRBJ2-5; 9 bases are shared with TRBD1. Germline V gene lookup returns CDR1 LGHNA and CDR2 YNLKQL (reference sequence). Unmatched junction bases numbered 0, after V lost 2 bases and J lost 0 bases. CDR3 length equals 15 residues. This chain's CDR3 is CASSQTGGNQDTQYF. The DNA read from the CDR3 is TGTGCCAGCAGCCAAACAGGGGGCAACCAAGAC.

Remarks on this clone: Gene names and germline match the mouse. Read coverage stops 4 residues before the CDR3 terminus; the germline J gene supplies the remainder. The same CDR3 can be traced to other DNA sequences in this sample. This rearrangement joins TRBV13-1 to TRBJ2-2; 7 positions agree with TRBD1. Looked up from germline, CDR1 is NSHNY and CDR2 is SYGAGN. V shed 5 bases, J shed 0 bases, and the junction held 4 bases outside the gene matches. This CDR3 region has 15 residues. The CDR3 reads CASSVGTANTGQLYF. The part of the CDR3 DNA that was read is TGTGCCAGCAGCGTCGGGACAGCAAACACCGGG.

Worth noting for this clone: Gene names denote mouse genes. The read comes to an end 4 residues before the CDR3 does, leaving the germline J gene to fill in the end. This chain links TRBV1 with TRBJ2-2; TRBD2 matches at 8 bases. V shed 4 bases and J 4 bases; nucleotides not matched to a gene: 5. Germline V gene lookup returns CDR1 NSQYPW and CDR2 LRSPGD (reference sequence). The CDR3 sequence is 15 residues long. CDR3 loop: CTCSEGGRATGQLYF. The sequenced CDR3 bases are TGCACCTGCAGTGAGGGGGGGCGCGCCACCGGG.

A word on this clone: Gene labels here are mouse ones. The read halts 4 residues ahead of the CDR3 end, with the missing end drawn from the germline J gene. The V and J genes are TRBV5 and TRBJ2-7; TRBD2 aligns across 9 bases. CDR1 is LGHNA, CDR2 YNLKQL, per germline (reference sequence). The CDR3 covers 15 residues. CDR3 in amino acids: CASSQDSLGGDEQYF. Partial CDR3 DNA: TGTGCCAGCAGCCAAGATAGTCTGGGGGGGGAT.

A remark on this clone: The germline and genes are mouse ones. The read ends 4 residues early relative to the CDR3; the germline J gene fills the gap. Other DNA sequences within the sample encode an identical CDR3. The chain is built from TRBV1 and TRBJ2-1, with D tentatively TRBD1 (6 bases). The CDR3 is 14 amino acids. Germline CDR1 is NSQYPW and CDR2 is LRSPGD (reference sequence). Trimming took off 3 bases at V and 0 bases at J, with 6 bases between the two ends. The sequenced part of the CDR3 DNA is TGCACCTGCAGTGCGGACAGTAACTATGCT. It is translated as CTCSADSNYA. The full CDR3 sequence reads CTCSADSNYAEQFF.

This clone appeared a few times. Gene labels here are mouse ones. The read ends 4 residues shy of where the CDR3 ends; the end is completed using the germline J gene. This chain connects TRBV31 to TRBJ2-3; D is uncertain. Trimming cost V 4 bases and J 0 bases, with 11 bases left between them. Per germline, CDR1 GKSSPN and CDR2 SITVG. The CDR3 covers 14 residues. The chain's CDR3 is CAWTAKTSAETLYF. Incomplete CDR3 DNA: TGTGCCTGGACCGCTAAAACTAGTGCAGAA.

This clone was detected many times. The genes are named according to mouse. The CDR3 end falls 4 residues outside the read, so it is completed with the germline J gene. The rearrangement links TRBV13-3 to TRBJ2-3; D not resolved. In germline, CDR1 is NNHDY, CDR2 SYVADS. V shed 5 bases and J shed 0 bases, with 7 bases lying between them. CDR3 length equals 13 residues. The CDR3 region is CASRTSSAETLYF. CDR3 bases read: TGTGCCAGCAGGACATCTAGTGCAGAA.